The next 22 T cell receptor beta chains were all read from a single sample in a study of cytomegalovirus exposure and HLA in healthy donors. This PCR relied on a set of 60 Vbeta primers and 13 Jbeta primers. Profiling relied on immunoSEQ multiplex PCR, and the TCRdb table lists in-frame clones only, not all of them. The sample consists of about 150,000 clones, about 70% of them appearing once. The material sequenced was PBMCs. All receptors come from a man in his sixties in good health and CMV-seronegative.

In DNA, the CDR3 is TGCGCCAGCAGCTCCTTACCCGCTGCCGGCCAAGAGACCCAGTACTTC. Translated: CASSSLPAAGQETQYF. The gene calls are TRBV5-1 and TRBJ2-5; D unclear. Trimming removed 3 bases at V and 1 base at J, with 16 bases between. This CDR3 region has 16 residues. The V gene's germline CDR1 is SGHRS and CDR2 YFSETQ.

The genes are TRBV7-2 and TRBJ2-7; 8 bases are a match to TRBD2. With V trimmed by 5 bases and J by 0 bases, 3 bases remained unmatched. Germline lookup yields CDR1 SGHTA and CDR2 FQGNSA. The CDR3 is 14 residues long. CDR3 bases: TGTGCCAGCAGCGCGAGCGGGAGCTCCTACGAGCAGTACTTC. It specifies CASSASGSSYEQYF.

This clone turned up a few times. The chain couples TRBV5-1 to TRBJ1-4; the match to TRBD1 covers 9 bases. The V and J ends lost 4 bases and 0 bases, in that order; junction bases with no gene match: 4. CDR1 and CDR2 (germline): SGHRS, YFSETQ. CDR3 length: 16 amino acids. In nucleotides, the CDR3 is TGCGCCAGCAGCACAGGGGGCGGTTCAACTAATGAAAAACTGTTTTTT. Encoded protein: CASSTGGGSTNEKLFF.

The chain has TRBV5-1 and TRBJ1-2; maybe TRBD1 (6 bases). Looked up from germline, CDR1 is SGHRS and CDR2 is YFSETQ. V lost 1 base to trimming and J lost 3 bases, with 13 bases between them. CDR3 length: 15 residues. In nucleotides, the CDR3 is TGCGCCAGCAGCTTGACGGCAGGGGCGGACTATGGCTACACCTTC. Translated: CASSLTAGADYGYTF.

V and J are TRBV5-1 and TRBJ2-1; a weak D match, TRBD2 (6 bases). Deletions cut 5 bases from V and 5 bases from J, with 14 bases between. This CDR3 is 14 amino acids long. CDR1 and CDR2 from the germline V gene are SGHRS and YFSETQ. CDR3 in amino acids: CASSGASADNEQFF. The CDR3 region has the DNA TGCGCCAGCAGTGGGGCTAGCGCGGACAATGAGCAGTTCTTC.

The chain is built from TRBV5-1 and TRBJ2-7; D possibly corresponds to TRBD1 (5 bases). The V gene's germline CDR1 is SGHRS and CDR2 YFSETQ. The CDR3 is 17 amino acids. V lost 0 bases and J 3 bases, leaving 19 bases between the germline ends. The DNA of the CDR3 is TGCGCCAGCAGCTTGGCCATTGGGGCAGTTACTTTCTACGAGCAGTACTTC. Amino acid sequence: CASSLAIGAVTFYEQYF.

The chain uses TRBV5-4 and TRBJ2-7, with 7 bases fitting TRBD2. Trimming cost V 4 bases and J 2 bases; bases outside gene matches: 6. The germline V gene encodes CDR1 SGHNT and CDR2 YYREEE (reference sequence). The CDR3 is 14 residues long. DNA for the CDR3: TGTGCCAGCAGCGTCGAGGGGAGGGCCTACGAGCAGTACTTC. It translates to CASSVEGRAYEQYF.

The V gene is TRBV28, the J gene TRBJ1-2; 7 bases are a match to TRBD1. J lost 4 bases, V lost 5 bases, and 13 bases had no gene match. The CDR3 consists of 16 residues. The V gene's germline CDR1 is MDHEN and CDR2 SYDVKM. CDR3 amino acids: CASSPSAEGQPYGYTF. In DNA form, the CDR3 reads TGTGCCAGCAGTCCATCTGCCGAGGGACAGCCCTATGGCTACACCTTC.

This chain joins TRBV7-9 and TRBJ1-6; D ambiguous. Per germline, CDR1 SEHNR and CDR2 FQNEAQ (reference sequence). V gave up 1 base and J gave up 14 bases, with 18 bases separating them. The CDR3 totals 15 residues. The CDR3 here is CASSLVRAAQVTLHF. The CDR3 coding sequence is TGTGCCAGCAGCTTAGTGCGGGCGGCTCAAGTTACCCTCCACTTT.

The chain employs TRBV12-5 and TRBJ1-1; D uncertain. Trimming stripped 3 bases from V and 4 bases from J, with 24 bases between. Germline V gene sequence: CDR1 LGHNT, CDR2 FRNRAP. CDR3 length: 18 amino acids. The CDR3 sequence is CASGLGFVEQSSGTEAFF. The CDR3 bases are TGTGCTAGTGGTTTAGGATTTGTAGAGCAGTCTTCGGGCACTGAAGCTTTCTTT.

This clone was counted a few times. The V and J genes are TRBV5-4 and TRBJ1-2; the D is unclear. V was cut by 4 bases and J by 3 bases, with 16 bases left in between. Germline V gene sequence: CDR1 SGHNT, CDR2 YYREEE (reference sequence). CDR3 length equals 15 residues. Here the CDR3 reads CASSRSEGWDYGYTF. CDR3 nucleotide sequence: TGTGCCAGCAGCCGCTCTGAGGGCTGGGACTATGGCTACACCTTC.

The rearrangement uses TRBV4-3 and TRBJ2-1; 8 nucleotides align to TRBD2. V lost 6 bases to trimming and J lost 3 bases; unmatched junction nucleotides: 7. The V gene's germline CDR1 is LGHNA and CDR2 YSLEER. The CDR3 has 15 residues. The CDR3 DNA sequence: TGCGCCAGCAGGCCTGAACTAGCGGTCTACAATGAGCAGTTCTTC. As protein: CASRPELAVYNEQFF.

This clone was counted a few times. The chain combines TRBV25-1 with TRBJ2-2, with TRBD2 matching over 9 bases. This CDR3 spans 18 amino acids. V lost 2 bases, J lost 1 base, and 8 bases stayed unmatched. Germline V gene sequence: CDR1 MGHDK, CDR2 SYGVNS. CDR3 DNA sequence: TGTGCCAGCAGTGAAGGCGGGAGGGCCGAAATGAACACCGGGGAGCTGTTTTTT. Its translation: CASSEGGRAEMNTGELFF.

V usage is TRBV7-9 and J usage is TRBJ1-1, with D tentatively TRBD1 (6 bases). Germline loops: CDR1 SEHNR, CDR2 FQNEAQ (reference sequence). V shed 1 base and J shed 6 bases, with 12 bases lying between them. The CDR3 has 14 residues. CDR3 sequence: CASSLDRVVAEAFF. DNA for the CDR3: TGTGCCAGCAGCTTAGACAGGGTAGTCGCTGAAGCTTTCTTT.

The chain carries TRBV7-3 and TRBJ1-1; D is undetermined. This CDR3 has 14 amino acids. Trimming took 2 bases from V and 3 from J, leaving 10 bases between them. Germline lookup yields CDR1 SGHTA and CDR2 FQGTGA. The CDR3 is CASSLEGGYTEAFF. The CDR3 nucleotides are TGTGCCAGCAGCTTAGAGGGTGGGTACACTGAAGCTTTCTTT. Variable domain in full (rest from reference TRBV7-3 and TRBJ1-1): GAGVSQTPSNKVTEKGKYVELRCDPISGHTALYWYRQSLGQGPEFLIYFQGTGAADDSGLPNDRFFAVRPEGSVSTLKIQRTERGDSAVYLCASSLEGGYTEAFFGQGTRLTVV.

In regard to this clone: The same CDR3 is also encoded by other DNA sequences in this sample. The chain has TRBV5-1 and TRBJ2-1; perhaps TRBD2 as D (6 bases). Germline CDR1 SGHRS, CDR2 YFSETQ. This CDR3 spans 16 amino acids. V was cut by 5 bases and J by 4 bases, with 19 bases left in between. The CDR3 bases are TGCGCCAGCAGTTTAGGAGGAGCGGGTGCTTACAATGAGCAGTTCTTC. The encoded protein is CASSLGGAGAYNEQFF. Together with reference TRBV5-1 and TRBJ2-1, the CDR3 gives the full variable domain: KAGVTQTPRYLIKTRGQQVTLSCSPISGHRSVSWYQQTPGQGLQFLFEYFSETQRNKGNFPGRFSGRQFSNSRSEMNVSTLELGDSALYLCASSLGGAGAYNEQFFGPGTRLTVL.

This clone has only a few counts. V is TRBV9 and J is TRBJ2-5; the D gene is possibly TRBD1 (7 bases). CDR1 and CDR2 (germline): SGDLS, YYNGEE. The CDR3 covers 14 residues. The ends were cut back, 2 bases at V and 2 bases at J, with 10 bases in the middle. DNA for the CDR3: TGTGCCAGCAGCGTCCAGGGGGGACAAGAGACCCAGTACTTC. It translates to CASSVQGGQETQYF.

This clone has just a few counts. Written as DNA, the CDR3 is TGTGCCAGCAGCTTACAAGGGGGCGAGAGTAATTCACCCCTCCACTTT. Protein product: CASSLQGGESNSPLHF. The gene calls are TRBV7-3 and TRBJ1-6; 7 bases match TRBD1. Trimming at V came to 2 bases and at J to 6 bases, leaving 7 bases not matched to a gene. This CDR3 is built from 16 residues. Germline V gives CDR1 SGHTA, CDR2 FQGTGA.

This sequence joins TRBV5-4 and TRBJ1-2; the D gene is possibly TRBD1 (6 bases). The CDR3 has 13 residues. Germline V CDR1 and CDR2: SGHNT, YYREEE (reference sequence). V gave up 0 bases and J gave up 6 bases, with 9 bases separating them. In nucleotides, the CDR3 is TGTGCCAGCAGCTTGGAGGCAGGGGATGGCTACACCTTC. Protein: CASSLEAGDGYTF.

The table lists this clone with a few counts. At one of its ends the junction is not consistent with the germline gene, which may arise from a read error. CDR3 in DNA: TGTGCCAGCAGTCTCTTCGGGGGGCCCCGTATGGCTGGCTACCCCTTC. It codes for CASSLFGGPRMAGYPF. The chain joins TRBV28 to TRBJ1-2; the D gene is possibly TRBD1 (6 bases). This CDR3 spans 16 amino acids. CDR1 is MDHEN, CDR2 SYDVKM, per germline.

This chain joins TRBV19 and TRBJ1-1, with no clear D. Per the germline V gene, CDR1 is LNHDA and CDR2 is SQIVND (reference sequence). This CDR3 has 13 amino acids. Trimming pared 5 bases from V and 8 bases from J, leaving 15 bases between. The CDR3 sequence is CASSSRVPIEAFF. DNA for the CDR3: TGTGCCAGTAGTTCGCGCGTCCCAATCGAAGCTTTCTTT.

The gene calls are TRBV7-2 and TRBJ2-5, with D hard to call. The germline V gene has CDR1 SGHTA and CDR2 FQGNSA. The CDR3 has 14 amino acids. Trimming removed 1 base from V and 4 bases from J, with 10 bases in between. The CDR3 DNA sequence: TGTGCCAGCAGCTTAGGGTTTACGGGAGAGACCCAGTACTTC. It yields the protein CASSLGFTGETQYF.